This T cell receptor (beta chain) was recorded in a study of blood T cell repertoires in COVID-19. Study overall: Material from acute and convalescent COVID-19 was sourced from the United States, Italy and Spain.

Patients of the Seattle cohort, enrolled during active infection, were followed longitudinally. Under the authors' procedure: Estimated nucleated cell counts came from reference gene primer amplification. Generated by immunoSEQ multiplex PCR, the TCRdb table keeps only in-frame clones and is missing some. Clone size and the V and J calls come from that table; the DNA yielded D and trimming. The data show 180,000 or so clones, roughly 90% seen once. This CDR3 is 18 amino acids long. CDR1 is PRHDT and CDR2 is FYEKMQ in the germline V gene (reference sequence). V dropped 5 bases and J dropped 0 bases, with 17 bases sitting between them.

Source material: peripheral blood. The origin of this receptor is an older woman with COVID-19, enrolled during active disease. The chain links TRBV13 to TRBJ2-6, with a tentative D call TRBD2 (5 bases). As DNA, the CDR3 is TGTGCCAGCAGCACCGCGGGTAAAGGGAGCTCTGGGGCCAACGTCCTGACTTTC. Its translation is CASSTAGKGSSGANVLTF.